The 24 T cell receptor beta chains below all came from one sample that was sequenced in a study of T cell responses to AZD1222 COVID-19 vaccine. The table came from immunoSEQ multiplex PCR; TCRdb's copy has only in-frame clones and leaves some out. The sample carries 55,000 to 75,000 clones, more than 70% recorded once. This material consisted of peripheral blood, taken on day 0 of AZD1222 vaccination. These receptors all stem from an adult in good health.

The rearrangement uses TRBV2 and TRBJ2-7; TRBD2 matches at 8 bases. CDR1 is SNHLY and CDR2 is FYNNEI in the germline V gene. J lost 2 bases, V lost 7 bases, and 4 bases had no gene match. The CDR3 sequence is 13 residues long. The CDR3 nucleotides read TGTGCCAGCATGTCGGGGGGGCCCTACGAGCAGTACTTC. Translated, it gives CASMSGGPYEQYF.

The chain combines TRBV4-2 with TRBJ2-1; perhaps TRBD2 as D (5 bases). Germline lookup yields CDR1 LGHNA and CDR2 YNFKEQ. The CDR3 has 15 amino acids. Trimming removed 6 bases at V and 2 bases at J, with 14 bases between. CDR3 nucleotide sequence: TGTGCCAGCAGACTAACTAGAGAGGCCTACAATGAGCAGTTCTTC. Its protein product is CASRLTREAYNEQFF.

This rearrangement joins TRBV19 to TRBJ2-2, with D tentatively TRBD1 (6 bases). V was trimmed by 4 bases and J by 0 bases, leaving 15 bases between them. The CDR3 contains 17 residues. Germline V gene data show CDR1 as LNHDA and CDR2 as SQIVND (reference sequence). This CDR3 is CASSKRTVLSNTGELFF. The CDR3 DNA sequence: TGTGCCAGTAGTAAAAGGACAGTATTATCGAACACCGGGGAGCTGTTTTTT.

V gene TRBV10-3 combines with J gene TRBJ2-7; D is perhaps TRBD2 (6 bases). V shed 4 bases and J shed 2 bases, with 12 bases lying between them. This CDR3 is 14 amino acids long. CDR1 is ENHRY, CDR2 SYGVKD, per germline. The CDR3 loop reads CAISGSGTAYEQYF. As DNA, the CDR3 is TGTGCCATCAGTGGTTCAGGGACTGCCTACGAGCAGTACTTC.

The V and J genes are TRBV29-1 and TRBJ2-2, with 8 bases aligning to TRBD1. Germline V gene data show CDR1 as SQVTM and CDR2 as ANQGSEA. V was pared by 4 bases and J by 7 bases, with 11 bases of the junction left unmatched. There are 15 residues in the CDR3. The CDR3 here is CSVGERQGRGGELFF. In DNA form, the CDR3 reads TGCAGCGTTGGGGAGAGACAGGGGCGTGGCGGGGAGCTGTTTTTT.

This clone appeared once. The chain joins TRBV18 to TRBJ2-7; weak D call: TRBD2 (6 bases). The CDR3 runs to 14 residues. Germline V gene lookup returns CDR1 KGHSH and CDR2 LQKENI. Trimming stripped 6 bases from V and 2 bases from J, with 14 bases between. The DNA for the CDR3 is TGTGCCAGCTCTCTTAGCGGTGCCACCTACGAGCAGTACTTC. Translation: CASSLSGATYEQYF.

This chain links TRBV29-1 with TRBJ1-2; D remains ambiguous. Germline CDR1 and CDR2: SQVTM and ANQGSEA. This CDR3 has 14 amino acids. The V gene lost 0 bases and the J gene lost 8 bases, with 16 bases spanning the gap. The DNA for the CDR3 is TGCAGCGTTGAAGAAGACCCGATCGTAAAGGGCTACACCTTC. It codes for CSVEEDPIVKGYTF. Combining the CDR3 with reference TRBV29-1 and TRBJ1-2 gives the whole variable domain SAVISQKPSRDICQRGTSLTIQCQVDSQVTMMFWYRQQPGQSLTLIATANQGSEATYESGFVIDKFPISRPNLTFSTLTVSNMSPEDSSIYLCSVEEDPIVKGYTFGSGTRLTVV.

This clone came up once. The sample holds other DNA sequences that translate to the same CDR3. The V gene is TRBV28, the J gene TRBJ1-3; 7 bases agree with TRBD1. Unmatched junction bases numbered 7, after V lost 7 bases and J lost 4 bases. CDR1 and CDR2 (germline): MDHEN, SYDVKM. This CDR3 is built from 14 residues. CDR3 coding DNA: TGTGCCAGCACCCCCGAGACAGGGGGAAACACCATATATTTT. Its translation is CASTPETGGNTIYF.

V and J are TRBV5-1 and TRBJ1-1; D is possibly TRBD1 (5 bases). Trimming left V 4 bases short and J 2 bases short, with 9 bases between. Looked up from germline, CDR1 is SGHRS and CDR2 is YFSETQ. The CDR3 is 13 amino acids. CDR3 sequence (DNA): TGCGCCAGCAGCCCGGGACCTAACACTGAAGCTTTCTTT. It codes for CASSPGPNTEAFF.

This clone was seen once. In nucleotides, the CDR3 is TGTGCCAGAAGATGGGGTTTTGGGAATTCACCCCTCCACTTT. This codes for CARRWGFGNSPLHF. V and J are TRBV5-3 and TRBJ1-6; D call uncertain. TRBV5-3 qualifies as an ORF whose function is uncertain. CDR3 length: 14 residues. V was trimmed by 5 bases and J by 7 bases, leaving 13 bases between them.

The V gene is TRBV28, the J gene TRBJ1-5; TRBD1 aligns across 8 bases. V was pared by 4 bases and J by 3 bases, with 11 bases of the junction left unmatched. The germline V gene encodes CDR1 MDHEN and CDR2 SYDVKM. The CDR3 contains 17 residues. The CDR3 DNA is TGTGCCAGCAGTTCTACTCGACAGGGGTTATCCAATCAGCCCCAGCATTTT. Translating it yields CASSSTRQGLSNQPQHF.

V and J are TRBV4-3 and TRBJ2-1; 13 bases align to TRBD2. The ends lost 0 bases at V and 9 bases at J; junction bases unmatched: 20. The CDR3 has 21 amino acids. Germline-derived CDR1 and CDR2 are LGHNA and YSLEER. The CDR3 coding sequence is TGCGCCAGCAGCCAAGATGGTCAGAAGCGGACTAGCGGGGGATCTAGAGTTGAGCAGTTCTTC. Protein sequence: CASSQDGQKRTSGGSRVEQFF.

The chain joins TRBV28 to TRBJ2-3; 10 positions agree with TRBD2. This CDR3 is built from 15 residues. Germline CDR1 and CDR2: MDHEN and SYDVKM. V trimming: 7 bases; J trimming: 2 bases; junction bases outside the gene matches: 6. Here the CDR3 reads CASKRTSGPTDTQYF. In DNA, the CDR3 is TGTGCCAGCAAACGGACTAGCGGACCCACAGATACGCAGTATTTT.

The chain employs TRBV7-2 and TRBJ2-5; D might be TRBD2 (6 bases). V lost 3 bases and J lost 5, with 13 bases in between. This CDR3 contains 14 residues. Per the germline V gene, CDR1 is SGHTA and CDR2 is FQGNSA. CDR3 region: CASSFTGVGETQYF. The CDR3, as DNA: TGTGCCAGCAGCTTTACGGGGGTGGGGGAGACCCAGTACTTC. Using reference TRBV7-2 and TRBJ2-5 for the parts outside the CDR3, the full variable domain is GAGVSQSPSNKVTEKGKDVELRCDPISGHTALYWYRQSLGQGLEFLIYFQGNSAPDKSGLPSDRFSAERTGGSVSTLTIQRTQQEDSAVYLCASSFTGVGETQYFGPGTRLLVL.

The V call is TRBV6-1, the J call TRBJ1-4; D might be TRBD1 (5 bases). From germline, CDR1 is MNHNS and CDR2 SASEGT. With 4 bases removed from V and 4 bases from J, the gap between germline ends came to 16 bases. This CDR3 comprises 16 residues. The CDR3 protein is CASSGGLGGINEKLFF. The CDR3, as DNA: TGTGCCAGCAGTGGGGGACTTGGGGGAATTAATGAAAAACTGTTTTTT.

The chain is built from TRBV6-6 and TRBJ1-5, with a possible D match to TRBD1 (5 bases). The V and J ends lost 5 bases and 2 bases respectively, with 13 bases between them. The CDR3 has 15 residues. The V gene's germline CDR1 is MNHNY and CDR2 SVGAGI (reference sequence). The CDR3 spells CASSPGGIGNQPQHF. CDR3 nucleotide sequence: TGTGCCAGCAGTCCGGGGGGTATTGGCAATCAGCCCCAGCATTTT.

This chain links TRBV6-6 with TRBJ2-1, with TRBD1 matching over 8 bases. This CDR3 comprises 14 residues. Looked up from germline, CDR1 is MNHNY and CDR2 is SVGAGI (reference sequence). J lost 6 bases, V lost 0 bases, and 1 base had no gene match. In DNA, the CDR3 is TGTGCCAGCAGTTACTCGACAGGGGCCAATGAGCAGTTCTTC. It specifies CASSYSTGANEQFF.

The chain couples TRBV18 to TRBJ1-6, with D perhaps TRBD1 (6 bases). Germline V gives CDR1 KGHSH, CDR2 LQKENI. V gave up 2 bases and J gave up 7 bases, with 15 bases separating them. The CDR3 totals 16 residues. This CDR3 is CASSPSAGQRNSPLHF. The CDR3 DNA reads as TGTGCCAGCTCACCAAGTGCCGGACAGAGAAATTCACCCCTCCACTTT.

The CDR3 DNA reads TGTGCCAGCAGCTCCCGGACTAGCGGGGGGGTCACAGATACGCAGTATTTT. Translated: CASSSRTSGGVTDTQYF. The chain couples TRBV5-4 to TRBJ2-3; TRBD2 agrees at 15 bases. V shed 3 bases and J 2 bases; nucleotides not matched to a gene: 4. Germline lookup yields CDR1 SGHNT and CDR2 YYREEE (reference sequence). This CDR3 spans 17 amino acids. Variable domain in full (rest from reference TRBV5-4 and TRBJ2-3): ETGVTQSPTHLIKTRGQQVTLRCSSQSGHNTVSWYQQALGQGPQFIFQYYREEENGRGNFPPRFSGLQFPNYSSELNVNALELDDSALYLCASSSRTSGGVTDTQYFGPGTRLTVL.

The chain has TRBV9 and TRBJ2-3, with D unresolved. This CDR3 has 14 residues. Germline loops: CDR1 SGDLS, CDR2 YYNGEE. V was pared by 0 bases and J by 6 bases, with 11 bases between. CDR3 region: CASSVVSLTDTQYF. DNA for the CDR3: TGTGCCAGCAGCGTAGTGTCCTTGACGGATACGCAGTATTTT.

The gene calls are TRBV9 and TRBJ1-3; tentatively, D is TRBD1 (5 bases). The CDR3 is 15 amino acids. Looked up from germline, CDR1 is SGDLS and CDR2 is YYNGEE. V was pared by 4 bases and J by 0 bases, with 11 bases between. Here the CDR3 reads CASSPLGHSGNTIYF. The CDR3 region has the DNA TGTGCCAGCAGCCCCTTGGGGCACTCTGGAAACACCATATATTTT.

The chain carries TRBV18 and TRBJ1-1; 9 bases line up with TRBD1. V gave up 3 bases and J gave up 2 bases; unmatched junction bases: 4. The CDR3 contains 15 residues. Germline CDR1 reads KGHSH; CDR2 reads LQKENI. CDR3 amino acids: CASSPATGGNTEAFF. The CDR3 coding sequence is TGTGCCAGCTCACCGGCGACAGGGGGTAACACTGAAGCTTTCTTT.

The chain couples TRBV19 to TRBJ2-1, with 13 bases lining up with TRBD2. The CDR3 consists of 15 residues. Germline V gene sequence: CDR1 LNHDA, CDR2 SQIVND (reference sequence). Trimming at V came to 5 bases and at J to 8 bases, leaving 6 bases not matched to a gene. In DNA form, the CDR3 reads TGTGCCAGTAGTCCCCGGACTAGCGGGGGCGATGAGCAGTTCTTC. It is translated as CASSPRTSGGDEQFF.

The chain employs TRBV19 and TRBJ2-5; no clear D gene. This CDR3 has 15 amino acids. Deletions cut 4 bases from V and 5 bases from J, with 17 bases between. Per germline, CDR1 LNHDA and CDR2 SQIVND (reference sequence). CDR3 protein: CASSTLSSAMETQYF. In DNA, the CDR3 is TGTGCCAGTAGTACCCTCTCGTCGGCTATGGAGACCCAGTACTTC. Drawing the rest from reference TRBV19 and TRBJ2-5, the complete variable domain is DGGITQSPKYLFRKEGQNVTLSCEQNLNHDAMYWYRQDPGQGLRLIYYSQIVNDFQKGDIAEGYSVSREKKESFPLTVTSAQKNPTAFYLCASSTLSSAMETQYFGPGTRLLVL.